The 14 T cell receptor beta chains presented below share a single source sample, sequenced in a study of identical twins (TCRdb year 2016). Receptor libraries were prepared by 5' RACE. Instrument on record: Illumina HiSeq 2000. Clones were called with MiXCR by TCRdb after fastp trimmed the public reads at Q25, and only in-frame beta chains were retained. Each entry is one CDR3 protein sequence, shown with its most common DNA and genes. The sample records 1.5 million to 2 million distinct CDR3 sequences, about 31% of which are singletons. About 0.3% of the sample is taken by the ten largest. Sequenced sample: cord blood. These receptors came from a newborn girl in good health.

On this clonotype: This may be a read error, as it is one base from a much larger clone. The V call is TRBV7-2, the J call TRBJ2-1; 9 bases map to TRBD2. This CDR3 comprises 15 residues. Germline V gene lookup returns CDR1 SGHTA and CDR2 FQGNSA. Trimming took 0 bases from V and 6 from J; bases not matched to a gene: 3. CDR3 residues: CASSLASGGLNEQFF. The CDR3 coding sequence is TGTGCCAGCAGCTTAGCCAGCGGGGGGCTCAATGAGCAGTTCTTC.

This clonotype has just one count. The DNA for the CDR3 is TGCAGTGCTAGATCTCTTACCGGGGAGCTGTTTTTT. This gives the protein CSARSLTGELFF. The V call is TRBV20-1, the J call TRBJ2-2; the D is unclear. The CDR3 runs 12 residues. V lost 2 bases, J lost 5 bases, and 6 bases lay in between. The germline V gene encodes CDR1 DFQATT and CDR2 SNEGSKA (reference sequence).

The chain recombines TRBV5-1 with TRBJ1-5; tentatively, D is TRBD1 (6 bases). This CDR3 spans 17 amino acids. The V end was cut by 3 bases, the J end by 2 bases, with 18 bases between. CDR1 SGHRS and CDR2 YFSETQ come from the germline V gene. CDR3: CASSSAGGPLGNQPQHF. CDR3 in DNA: TGCGCCAGCAGCTCGGCGGGGGGGCCATTGGGCAATCAGCCCCAGCATTTT.

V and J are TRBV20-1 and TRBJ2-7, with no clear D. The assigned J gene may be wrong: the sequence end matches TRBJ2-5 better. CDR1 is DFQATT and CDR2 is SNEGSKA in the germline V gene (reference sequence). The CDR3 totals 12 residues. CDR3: CSARIRAETQYF. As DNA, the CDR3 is TGCAGTGCTCGGATCCGGGCAGAGACCCAGTACTTC.

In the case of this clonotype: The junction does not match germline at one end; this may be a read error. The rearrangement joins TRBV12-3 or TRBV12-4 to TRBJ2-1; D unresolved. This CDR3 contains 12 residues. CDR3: CASSLRLNERFF. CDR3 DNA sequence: TGTGCCAGCAGTCTGCGACTGAATGAGCGGTTCTTC.

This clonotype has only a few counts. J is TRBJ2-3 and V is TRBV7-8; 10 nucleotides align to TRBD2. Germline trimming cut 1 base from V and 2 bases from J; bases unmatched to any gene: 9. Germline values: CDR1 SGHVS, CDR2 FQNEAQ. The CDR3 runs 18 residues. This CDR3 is CASSLGLAGVGYTDTQYF. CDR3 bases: TGTGCCAGCAGCTTAGGGCTAGCGGGAGTCGGGTACACAGATACGCAGTATTTT.

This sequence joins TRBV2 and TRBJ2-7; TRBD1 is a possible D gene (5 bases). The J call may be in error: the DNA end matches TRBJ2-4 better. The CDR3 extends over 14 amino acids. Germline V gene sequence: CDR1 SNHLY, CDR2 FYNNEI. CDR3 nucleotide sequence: TGTGCCACCGTTACCGGCGGACACGAAAACATTCAGTACTTC. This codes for CATVTGGHENIQYF.

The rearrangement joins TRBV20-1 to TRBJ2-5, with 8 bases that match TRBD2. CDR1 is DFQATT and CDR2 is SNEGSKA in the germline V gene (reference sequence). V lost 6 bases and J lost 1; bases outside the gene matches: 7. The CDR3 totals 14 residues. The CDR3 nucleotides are TGCAGTGCCCAGCGGGAGCCCACCCAAGAGACCCAGTACTTC. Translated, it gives CSAQREPTQETQYF.

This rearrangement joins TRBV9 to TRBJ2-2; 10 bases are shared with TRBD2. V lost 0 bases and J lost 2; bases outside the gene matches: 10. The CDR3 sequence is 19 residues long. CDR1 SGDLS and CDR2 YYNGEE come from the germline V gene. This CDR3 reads CASSVEGLLAGHNTGELFF. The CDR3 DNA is TGTGCCAGCAGCGTAGAGGGATTACTAGCGGGACATAACACCGGGGAGCTGTTTTTT.

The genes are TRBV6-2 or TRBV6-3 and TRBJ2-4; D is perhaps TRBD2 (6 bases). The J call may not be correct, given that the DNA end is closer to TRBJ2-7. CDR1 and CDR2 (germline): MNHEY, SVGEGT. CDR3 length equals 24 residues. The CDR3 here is CASSYSRILGIKVGGRPLMSEQYF. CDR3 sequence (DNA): TGTGCCAGCAGTTACTCGAGAATTTTGGGCATTAAGGTGGGGGGAAGACCCCTTATGAGCGAGCAGTACTTC.

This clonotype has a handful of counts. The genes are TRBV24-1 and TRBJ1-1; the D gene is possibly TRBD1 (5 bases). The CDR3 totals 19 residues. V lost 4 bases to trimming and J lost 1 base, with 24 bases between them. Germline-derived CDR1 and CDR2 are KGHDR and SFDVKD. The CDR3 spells CATSESVVGQGSGNTEAFF. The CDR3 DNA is TGTGCCACCAGTGAGTCTGTTGTCGGGCAGGGCAGCGGGAACACTGAAGCTTTCTTT.

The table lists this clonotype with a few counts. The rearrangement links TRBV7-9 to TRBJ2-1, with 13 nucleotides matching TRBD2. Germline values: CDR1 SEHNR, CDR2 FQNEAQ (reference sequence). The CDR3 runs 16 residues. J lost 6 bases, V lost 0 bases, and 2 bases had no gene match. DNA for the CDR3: TGTGCCAGCAGCTTAGCCGGGACTAGCGGGATCAATGAGCAGTTCTTC. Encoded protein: CASSLAGTSGINEQFF.

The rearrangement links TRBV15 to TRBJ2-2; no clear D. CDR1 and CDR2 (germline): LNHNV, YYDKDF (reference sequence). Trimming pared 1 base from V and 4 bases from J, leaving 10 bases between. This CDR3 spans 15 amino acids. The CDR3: CATSRVELGTGELFF. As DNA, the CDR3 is TGTGCCACCAGCAGAGTTGAGCTGGGCACCGGGGAGCTGTTTTTT.

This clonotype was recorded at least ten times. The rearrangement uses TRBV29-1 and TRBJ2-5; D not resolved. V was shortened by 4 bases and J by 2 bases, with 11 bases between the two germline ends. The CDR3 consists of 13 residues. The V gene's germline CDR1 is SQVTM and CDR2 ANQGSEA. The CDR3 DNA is TGCAGCGTTGTAGGAGTCGGGCAAGAGACCCAGTACTTC. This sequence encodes CSVVGVGQETQYF.